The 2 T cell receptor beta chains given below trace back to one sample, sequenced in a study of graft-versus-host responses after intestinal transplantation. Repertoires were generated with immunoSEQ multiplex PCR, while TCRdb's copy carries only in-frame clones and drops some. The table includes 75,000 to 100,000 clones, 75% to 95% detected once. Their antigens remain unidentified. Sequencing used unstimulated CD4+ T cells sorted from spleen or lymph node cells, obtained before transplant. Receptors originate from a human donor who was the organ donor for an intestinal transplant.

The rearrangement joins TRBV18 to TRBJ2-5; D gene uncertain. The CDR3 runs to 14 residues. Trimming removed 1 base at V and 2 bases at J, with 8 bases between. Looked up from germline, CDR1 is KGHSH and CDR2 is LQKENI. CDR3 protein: CASSPQAGQETQYF. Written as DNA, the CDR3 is TGTGCCAGCTCACCACAGGCCGGGCAAGAGACCCAGTACTTC. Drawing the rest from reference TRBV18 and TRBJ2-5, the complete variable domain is NAGVMQNPRHLVRRRGQEARLRCSPMKGHSHVYWYRQLPEEGLKFMVYLQKENIIDESGMPKERFSAEFPKEGPSILRIQQVVRGDSAAYFCASSPQAGQETQYFGPGTRLLVL.

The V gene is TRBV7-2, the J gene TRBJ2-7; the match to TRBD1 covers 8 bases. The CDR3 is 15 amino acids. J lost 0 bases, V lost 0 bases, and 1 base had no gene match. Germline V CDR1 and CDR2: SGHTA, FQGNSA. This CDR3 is CASSLAGTGSYEQYF. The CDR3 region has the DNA TGTGCCAGCAGCTTAGCGGGGACAGGCTCCTACGAGCAGTACTTC.